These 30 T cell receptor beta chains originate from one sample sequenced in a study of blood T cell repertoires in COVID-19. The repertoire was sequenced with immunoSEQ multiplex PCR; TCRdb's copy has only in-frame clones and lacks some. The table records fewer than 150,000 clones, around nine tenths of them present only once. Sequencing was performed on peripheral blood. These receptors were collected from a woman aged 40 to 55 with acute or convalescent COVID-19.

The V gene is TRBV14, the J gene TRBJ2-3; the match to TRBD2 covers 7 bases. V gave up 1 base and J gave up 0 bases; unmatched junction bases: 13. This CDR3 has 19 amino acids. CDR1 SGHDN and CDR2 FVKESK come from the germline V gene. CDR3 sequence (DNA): TGTGCCAGCAGCCAAGCTGGTACCCTAGCGGCAGTAAGCACAGATACGCAGTATTTT. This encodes CASSQAGTLAAVSTDTQYF.

For the CDR3, the DNA is TGTGCCAGCAGCCACGGAGTTGAAGCTTTCTTT. As protein: CASSHGVEAFF. The rearrangement uses TRBV3-1 (or the pseudogene TRBV3-2) and TRBJ1-1; D is unresolved. V lost 3 bases and J 7 bases, leaving 6 bases between the germline ends. CDR1 and CDR2 from the germline V gene are LGHDT and YNNKEL (reference sequence). The CDR3 extends over 11 amino acids.

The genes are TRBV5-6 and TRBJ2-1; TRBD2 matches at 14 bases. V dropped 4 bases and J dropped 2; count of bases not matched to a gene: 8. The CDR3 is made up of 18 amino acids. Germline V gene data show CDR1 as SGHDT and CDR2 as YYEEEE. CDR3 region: CASSPGLAGVTPYNEQFF. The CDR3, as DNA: TGTGCCAGCAGCCCGGGACTAGCGGGAGTAACCCCCTACAATGAGCAGTTCTTC.

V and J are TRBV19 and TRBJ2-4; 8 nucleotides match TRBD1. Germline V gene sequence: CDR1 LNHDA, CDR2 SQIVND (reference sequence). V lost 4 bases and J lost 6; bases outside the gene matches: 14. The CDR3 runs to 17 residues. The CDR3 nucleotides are TGTGCCAGTAGTACCACGGACAGGGAGAAGGCTTTAAACATTCAGTACTTC. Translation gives CASSTTDREKALNIQYF. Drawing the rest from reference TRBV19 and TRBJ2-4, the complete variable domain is DGGITQSPKYLFRKEGQNVTLSCEQNLNHDAMYWYRQDPGQGLRLIYYSQIVNDFQKGDIAEGYSVSREKKESFPLTVTSAQKNPTAFYLCASSTTDREKALNIQYFGAGTRLSVL.

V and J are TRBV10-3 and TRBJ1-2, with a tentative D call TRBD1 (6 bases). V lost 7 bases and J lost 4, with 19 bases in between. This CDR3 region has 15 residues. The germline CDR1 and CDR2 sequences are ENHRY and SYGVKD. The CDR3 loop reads CAINPGGAGGYGYTF. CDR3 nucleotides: TGTGCCATCAACCCCGGGGGGGCGGGGGGCTATGGCTACACCTTC.

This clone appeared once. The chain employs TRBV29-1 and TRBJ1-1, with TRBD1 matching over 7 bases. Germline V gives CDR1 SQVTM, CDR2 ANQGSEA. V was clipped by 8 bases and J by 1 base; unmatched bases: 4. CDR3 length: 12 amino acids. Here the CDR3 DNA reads TGCAGCTTCGGGACAGCGAACACTGAAGCTTTCTTT. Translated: CSFGTANTEAFF.

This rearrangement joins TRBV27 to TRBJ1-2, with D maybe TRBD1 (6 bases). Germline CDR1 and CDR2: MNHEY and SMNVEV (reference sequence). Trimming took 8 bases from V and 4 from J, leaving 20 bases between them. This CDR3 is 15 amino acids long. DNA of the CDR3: TGTGCCAGCCGCCTCGGGGGGGGCTTAGGCTATGGCTACACCTTC. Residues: CASRLGGGLGYGYTF.

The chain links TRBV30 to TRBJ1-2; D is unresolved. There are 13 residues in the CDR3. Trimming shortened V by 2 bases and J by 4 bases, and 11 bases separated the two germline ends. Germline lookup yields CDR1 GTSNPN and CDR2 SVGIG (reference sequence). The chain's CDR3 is CAWSPWGVYGYTF. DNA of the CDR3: TGTGCCTGGAGTCCCTGGGGAGTCTATGGCTACACCTTC.

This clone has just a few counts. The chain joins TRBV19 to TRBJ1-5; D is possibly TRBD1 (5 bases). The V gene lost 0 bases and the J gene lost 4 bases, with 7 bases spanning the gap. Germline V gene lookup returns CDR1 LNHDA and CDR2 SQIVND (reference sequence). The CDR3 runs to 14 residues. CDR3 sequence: CASSIDRGNQPQHF. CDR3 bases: TGTGCCAGTAGTATAGATCGGGGGAATCAGCCCCAGCATTTT. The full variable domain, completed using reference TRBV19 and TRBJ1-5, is DGGITQSPKYLFRKEGQNVTLSCEQNLNHDAMYWYRQDPGQGLRLIYYSQIVNDFQKGDIAEGYSVSREKKESFPLTVTSAQKNPTAFYLCASSIDRGNQPQHFGDGTRLSIL.

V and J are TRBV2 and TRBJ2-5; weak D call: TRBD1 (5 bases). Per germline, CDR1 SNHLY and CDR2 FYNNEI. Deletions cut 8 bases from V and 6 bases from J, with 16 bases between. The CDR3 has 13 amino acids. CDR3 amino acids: CASSETVAKTQYF. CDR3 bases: TGTGCCAGCTCGGAGACAGTGGCGAAGACCCAGTACTTC. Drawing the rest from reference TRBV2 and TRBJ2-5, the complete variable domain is EPEVTQTPSHQVTQMGQEVILRCVPISNHLYFYWYRQILGQKVEFLVSFYNNEISEKSEIFDDQFSVERPDGSNFTLKIRSTKLEDSAMYFCASSETVAKTQYFGPGTRLLVL.

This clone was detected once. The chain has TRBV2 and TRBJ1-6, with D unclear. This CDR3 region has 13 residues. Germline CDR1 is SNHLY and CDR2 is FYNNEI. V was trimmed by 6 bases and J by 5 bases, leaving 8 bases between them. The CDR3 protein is CASRGQHNSPLHF. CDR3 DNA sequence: TGTGCCAGCAGGGGCCAGCATAATTCACCCCTCCACTTT.

The chain's CDR3 is CASSLIGVGTRSGNTIYF. CDR3 DNA sequence: TGTGCCAGCAGCTTAATCGGTGTGGGGACACGCTCTGGAAACACCATATATTTT. This chain uses TRBV5-6 with TRBJ1-3, with D perhaps matching TRBD1 (6 bases). The CDR3 is made up of 18 amino acids. Germline V CDR1 and CDR2: SGHDT, YYEEEE. Between the trimmed V and J ends, which lost 2 bases and 0 bases, there was a span of 18 bases.

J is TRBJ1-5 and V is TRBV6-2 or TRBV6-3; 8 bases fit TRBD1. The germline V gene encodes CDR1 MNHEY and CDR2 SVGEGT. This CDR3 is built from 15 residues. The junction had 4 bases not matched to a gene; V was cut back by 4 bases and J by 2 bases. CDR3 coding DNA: TGTGCCAGCAGTTCTGGACAGGGCGGCAATCAGCCCCAGCATTTT. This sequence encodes CASSSGQGGNQPQHF.

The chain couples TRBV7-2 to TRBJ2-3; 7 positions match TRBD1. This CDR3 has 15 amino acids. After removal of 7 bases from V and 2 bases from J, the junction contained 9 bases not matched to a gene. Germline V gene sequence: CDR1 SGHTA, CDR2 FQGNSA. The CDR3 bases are TGTGCCAGCACCTTGTCAGGGGGAAACACAGATACGCAGTATTTT. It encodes CASTLSGGNTDTQYF.

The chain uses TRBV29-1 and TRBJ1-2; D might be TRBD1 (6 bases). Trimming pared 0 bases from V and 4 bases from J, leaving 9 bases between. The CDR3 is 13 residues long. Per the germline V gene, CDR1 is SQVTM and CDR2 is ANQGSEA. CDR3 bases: TGCAGCGTTGAAGATCAGGGGAGCTATGGCTACACCTTC. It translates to CSVEDQGSYGYTF. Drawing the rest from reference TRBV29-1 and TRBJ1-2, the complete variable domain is SAVISQKPSRDICQRGTSLTIQCQVDSQVTMMFWYRQQPGQSLTLIATANQGSEATYESGFVIDKFPISRPNLTFSTLTVSNMSPEDSSIYLCSVEDQGSYGYTFGSGTRLTVV.

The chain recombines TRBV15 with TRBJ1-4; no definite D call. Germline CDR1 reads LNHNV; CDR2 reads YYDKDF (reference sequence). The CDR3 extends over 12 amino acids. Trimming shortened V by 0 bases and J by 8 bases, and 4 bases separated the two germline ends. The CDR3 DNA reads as TGTGCCACCAGCAGAGATTTAGAAAAACTGTTTTTT. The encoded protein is CATSRDLEKLFF.

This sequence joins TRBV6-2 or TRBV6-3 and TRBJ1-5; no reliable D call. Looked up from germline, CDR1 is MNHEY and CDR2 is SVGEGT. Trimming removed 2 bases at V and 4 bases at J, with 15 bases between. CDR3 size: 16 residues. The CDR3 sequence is CASSYALRTGNQPQHF. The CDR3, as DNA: TGTGCCAGCAGTTACGCCCTCCGGACGGGGAATCAGCCCCAGCATTTT.

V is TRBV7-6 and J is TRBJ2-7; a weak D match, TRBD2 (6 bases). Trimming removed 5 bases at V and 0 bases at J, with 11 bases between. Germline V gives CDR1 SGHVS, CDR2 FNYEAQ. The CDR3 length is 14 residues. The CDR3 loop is CASSRAGSSYEQYF. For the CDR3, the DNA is TGTGCCAGCAGCAGAGCGGGTTCCTCCTACGAGCAGTACTTC.

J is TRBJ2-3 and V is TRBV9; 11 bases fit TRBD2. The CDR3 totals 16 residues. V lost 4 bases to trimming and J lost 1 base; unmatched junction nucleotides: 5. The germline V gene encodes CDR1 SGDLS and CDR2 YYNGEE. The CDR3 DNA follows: TGTGCCAGCAGCTTCTTAGCGGGAGGGGGCACAGATACGCAGTATTTT. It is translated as CASSFLAGGGTDTQYF.

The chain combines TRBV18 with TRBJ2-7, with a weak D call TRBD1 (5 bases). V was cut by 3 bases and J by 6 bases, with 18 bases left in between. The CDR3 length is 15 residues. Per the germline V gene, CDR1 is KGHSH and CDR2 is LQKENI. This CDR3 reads CASSPPLTVGSEQYF. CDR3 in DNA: TGTGCCAGCTCACCCCCCTTGACAGTTGGAAGCGAGCAGTACTTC.

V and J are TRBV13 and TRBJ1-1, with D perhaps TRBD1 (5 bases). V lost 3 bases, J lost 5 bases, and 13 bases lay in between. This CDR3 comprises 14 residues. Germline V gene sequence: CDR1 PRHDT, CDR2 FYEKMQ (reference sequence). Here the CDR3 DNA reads TGTGCCAGCAGCTTGCAGGGCGCGGGGACTGAAGCTTTCTTT. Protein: CASSLQGAGTEAFF.

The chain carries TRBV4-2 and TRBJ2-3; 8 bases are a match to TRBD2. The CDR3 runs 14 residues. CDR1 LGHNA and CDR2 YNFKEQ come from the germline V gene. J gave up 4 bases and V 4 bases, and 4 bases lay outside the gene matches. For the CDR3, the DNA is TGTGCCAGCAGCCCGGGACTAGGCCCAGATACGCAGTATTTT. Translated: CASSPGLGPDTQYF.

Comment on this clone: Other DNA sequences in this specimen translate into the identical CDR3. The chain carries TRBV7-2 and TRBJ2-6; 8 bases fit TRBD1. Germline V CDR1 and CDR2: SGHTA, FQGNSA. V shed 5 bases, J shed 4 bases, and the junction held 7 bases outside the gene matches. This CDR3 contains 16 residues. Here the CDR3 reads CASSTSGGAGANVLTF. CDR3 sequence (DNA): TGTGCCAGCAGCACCTCAGGGGGCGCAGGGGCCAACGTCCTGACTTTC.

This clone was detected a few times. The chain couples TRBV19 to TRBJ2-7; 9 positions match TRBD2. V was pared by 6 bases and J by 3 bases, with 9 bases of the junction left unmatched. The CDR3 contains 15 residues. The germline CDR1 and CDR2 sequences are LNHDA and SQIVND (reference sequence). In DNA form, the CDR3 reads TGTGCCAGTAGCCCAGCGGGAGGCAGCGGCTACGAGCAGTACTTC. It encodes CASSPAGGSGYEQYF.

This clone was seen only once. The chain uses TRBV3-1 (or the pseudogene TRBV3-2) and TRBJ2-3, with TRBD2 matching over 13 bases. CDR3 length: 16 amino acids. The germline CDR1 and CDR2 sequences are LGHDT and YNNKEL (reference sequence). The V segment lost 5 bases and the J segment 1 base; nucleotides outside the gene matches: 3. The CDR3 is CASSKTSGGGTDTQYF. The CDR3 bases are TGTGCCAGCAGCAAAACTAGCGGGGGGGGCACAGATACGCAGTATTTT.

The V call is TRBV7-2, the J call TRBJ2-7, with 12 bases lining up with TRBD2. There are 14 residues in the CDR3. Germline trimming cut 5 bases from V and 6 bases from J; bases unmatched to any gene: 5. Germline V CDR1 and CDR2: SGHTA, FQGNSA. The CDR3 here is CASSLTSGSTEQYF. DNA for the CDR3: TGTGCCAGCAGCCTGACTAGCGGGAGTACCGAGCAGTACTTC.

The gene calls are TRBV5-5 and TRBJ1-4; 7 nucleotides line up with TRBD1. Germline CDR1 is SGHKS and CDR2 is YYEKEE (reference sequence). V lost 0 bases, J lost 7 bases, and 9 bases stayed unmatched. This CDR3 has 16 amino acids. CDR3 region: CASSLVETGLGEKLFF. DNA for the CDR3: TGTGCCAGCAGCTTGGTTGAGACAGGGTTAGGTGAAAAACTGTTTTTT.

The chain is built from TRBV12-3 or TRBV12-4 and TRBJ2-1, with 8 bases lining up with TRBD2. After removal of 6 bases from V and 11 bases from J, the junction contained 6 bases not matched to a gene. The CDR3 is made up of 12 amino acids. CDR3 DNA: TGTGCCAGCAGCCCCGGGGGGGGCCAGCAGTTCTTC. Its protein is CASSPGGGQQFF.

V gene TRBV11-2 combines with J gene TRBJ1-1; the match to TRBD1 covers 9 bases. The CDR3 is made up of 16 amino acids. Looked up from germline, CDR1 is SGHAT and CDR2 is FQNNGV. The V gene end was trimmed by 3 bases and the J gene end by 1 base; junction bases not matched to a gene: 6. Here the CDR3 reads CASSFPGQGTNTEAFF. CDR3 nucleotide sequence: TGTGCCAGCAGCTTTCCGGGACAGGGAACGAACACTGAAGCTTTCTTT.

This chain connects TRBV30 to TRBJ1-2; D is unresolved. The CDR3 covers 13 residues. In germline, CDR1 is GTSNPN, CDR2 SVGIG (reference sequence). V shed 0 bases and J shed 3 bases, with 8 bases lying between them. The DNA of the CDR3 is TGTGCCTGGAGTGTTTCCCAGGACTATGGCTACACCTTC. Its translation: CAWSVSQDYGYTF.